The 17 T cell receptor beta chains presented below share a single source sample, sequenced in a study of immune heterogeneity within non-small cell lung tumors. A first 10-cycle multiplex round used 32 V-gene and 13 J-gene primers on TCR beta CDR3. TCRdb called the multiplex PCR reads again in MiXCR, with one record for every CDR3 protein. The sample shows 30,000 to 40,000 distinct CDR3 sequences, 28% of them seen only once. Bulk tumor genomic DNA, roughly 600 ng per sample, was the template. Multiple biopsies spaced far apart were taken from each primary tumor during surgery. Patients with untreated, newly diagnosed non-small cell lung cancer underwent curative surgery. Sequenced: lung tumor tissue. These receptors were taken from a middle-aged man with non-small cell lung cancer.

This clonotype came up a few times. CDR3: CASSLERGPGPYEQYF. DNA for the CDR3: TGTGCCAGCAGCTTAGAAAGGGGTCCAGGCCCCTACGAGCAGTACTTC. The V gene is TRBV11-3, the J gene TRBJ2-7, with TRBD1 as a possible D gene (5 bases). V gave up 0 bases and J gave up 2 bases, with 14 bases separating them. The CDR3 contains 16 residues. The V gene's germline CDR1 is SGHNT and CDR2 YENEEA.

As for this clonotype: A read error is possible here, since a much larger clone lies one base away. The gene calls are TRBV19 and TRBJ2-6; D gene ambiguous. Trimming pared 4 bases from V and 3 bases from J, leaving 13 bases between. The CDR3 totals 16 residues. Germline CDR1 is LNHDA and CDR2 is SQIVND (reference sequence). This CDR3 is CASSTIKGIGANVLTF. CDR3 in DNA: TGTGCCAGTAGTACTATTAAAGGGATTGGGGCCAACGTCCTGACTTTC.

Only a few counts were recorded for this clonotype. CDR3 loop: CSAPSASLNTEAFF. DNA of the CDR3: TGCAGTGCTCCTTCGGCATCTTTGAACACTGAAGCTTTCTTT. The chain links TRBV20-1 to TRBJ1-1; D is unclear. CDR1 DFQATT and CDR2 SNEGSKA come from the germline V gene (reference sequence). V dropped 5 bases and J dropped 0 bases, with 13 bases sitting between them. The CDR3 extends over 14 amino acids.

This clonotype was detected a few times. CDR3 coding DNA: TGCAGTGCTAGAACTACCTGGCGGGGGGGCACAGATACGCAGTATTTT. Protein: CSARTTWRGGTDTQYF. This chain links TRBV20-1 with TRBJ2-3; 8 bases match TRBD2. In germline, CDR1 is DFQATT, CDR2 SNEGSKA (reference sequence). Trimming took 2 bases from V and 1 from J; bases not matched to a gene: 8. The CDR3 spans 16 residues.

V is TRBV7-2 and J is TRBJ2-5; TRBD1 might be the D (6 bases). CDR1 and CDR2 (germline): SGHTA, FQGNSA. This CDR3 comprises 14 residues. Trimming shortened V by 6 bases and J by 2 bases, and 13 bases separated the two germline ends. The CDR3 loop is CASSPFGQQETQYF. The CDR3 DNA is TGTGCCAGCAGTCCATTCGGACAGCAAGAGACCCAGTACTTC.

This clonotype is medium-sized in the sample. V usage is TRBV12-3 or TRBV12-4 and J usage is TRBJ1-6, with D maybe TRBD1 (5 bases). The CDR3 consists of 13 residues. The V end lost 6 bases, the J end lost 8 bases, and 11 bases lay between the germline ends. CDR3 sequence reads: CASSQGEDSPLHF. In nucleotides, the CDR3 is TGTGCCAGCAGCCAAGGGGAGGATTCACCCCTCCACTTT.

This clonotype has a handful of counts. This rearrangement joins TRBV29-1 to TRBJ2-7; D unclear. CDR3 length: 12 amino acids. Trimming removed 4 bases at V and 6 bases at J, with 13 bases between. Germline CDR1 reads SQVTM; CDR2 reads ANQGSEA. The CDR3 sequence: CSVGRPGAEQYF. The CDR3 DNA follows: TGCAGCGTTGGAAGGCCGGGTGCCGAGCAGTACTTC.

The chain combines TRBV30 with TRBJ2-3; 8 bases are shared with TRBD1. The CDR3 is 14 amino acids. Unmatched junction bases numbered 7, after V lost 5 bases and J lost 3 bases. CDR1 GTSNPN and CDR2 SVGIG come from the germline V gene (reference sequence). For the CDR3, the DNA is TGTGCCTGGGGACAGGGTTGGGGAACAGATACGCAGTATTTT. It codes for CAWGQGWGTDTQYF. Supplemented by reference TRBV30 and TRBJ2-3, the full variable domain reads SQTIHQWPATLVQPVGSPLSLECTVEGTSNPNLYWYRQAAGRGLQLLFYSVGIGQISSEVPQNLSASRPQDRQFILSSKKLLLSDSGFYLCAWGQGWGTDTQYFGPGTRLTVL.

This rearrangement joins TRBV6-1 to TRBJ2-7; possible D gene TRBD1, 6 bases. Looked up from germline, CDR1 is MNHNS and CDR2 is SASEGT. Trimming took off 6 bases at V and 5 bases at J, with 20 bases between the two ends. CDR3 size: 15 residues. The DNA of the CDR3 is TGTGCCAGCAGACTAGACAGGACGGAACCCGACGAGCAGTACTTC. This gives the protein CASRLDRTEPDEQYF.

Regarding this clonotype: Given a much more abundant clone one base away, this may be a read error. J is TRBJ2-7 and V is TRBV19, with 10 positions matching TRBD1. With 5 bases clipped from V and 5 bases from J, the junction kept 9 bases outside the gene matches. This CDR3 is 15 amino acids long. Germline V gene lookup returns CDR1 LNHDA and CDR2 SQIVND (reference sequence). The CDR3 region has the DNA TGTGCCAGTAGTCCGACAGGGGGCCGAGTGCACGAGCAGTACTTC. This encodes CASSPTGGRVHEQYF.

As to this clonotype: A read error is possible here, since a much larger clone lies one base away. This sequence joins TRBV20-1 and TRBJ2-1, with a possible D match to TRBD2 (7 bases). Germline V gene lookup returns CDR1 DFQATT and CDR2 SNEGSKA (reference sequence). The CDR3 has 15 amino acids. DNA of the CDR3: TGCAGTGCTGAGGGGGGGACCGGCTCCTACAATGAGCACTTCTTC. Translated, it gives CSAEGGTGSYNEHFF.

In its sample, this clonotype was seen many times. The chain carries TRBV12-3 or TRBV12-4 and TRBJ2-3; 9 bases match TRBD2. J was trimmed by 3 bases and V by 3 bases; bases with no gene match: 1. The CDR3 is 14 residues long. The CDR3 sequence: CASSLLAGTDTQYF. In DNA, the CDR3 is TGTGCCAGCAGTTTGCTAGCGGGAACAGATACGCAGTATTTT.

This clonotype was recorded only once. The chain recombines TRBV6-4 with TRBJ2-3, with 14 bases fitting TRBD2. The CDR3 totals 15 residues. V shed 10 bases, J shed 6 bases, and the junction held 9 bases outside the gene matches. Per the germline V gene, CDR1 is MRHNA and CDR2 is SNTAGT. CDR3: CAISRTSGRMDTQYF. CDR3 DNA sequence: TGTGCCATCAGCCGGACTAGCGGGAGGATGGATACGCAGTATTTT.

This clonotype was detected ten times or more. This chain uses TRBV9 with TRBJ2-7; 7 nucleotides agree with TRBD2. V was pared by 1 base and J by 2 bases, with 6 bases of the junction left unmatched. CDR3 length equals 15 residues. CDR1 and CDR2 from the germline V gene are SGDLS and YYNGEE. The DNA of the CDR3 is TGTGCCAGCAGCGTACAGGGAGGGAATACCTACGAGCAGTACTTC. Translation: CASSVQGGNTYEQYF.

This chain uses TRBV6-2 or TRBV6-3 with TRBJ2-5; a possible D gene is TRBD1 (7 bases). The CDR3 contains 15 residues. Germline loops: CDR1 MNHEY, CDR2 SVGEGT. The V end lost 6 bases, the J end lost 6 bases, and 20 bases lay between the germline ends. The CDR3 nucleotides are TGTGCCAGCAGGGAGGGACCAGGGGGTACGAAGACCCAGTACTTC. Amino acids: CASREGPGGTKTQYF.

This chain joins TRBV6-2 or TRBV6-3 and TRBJ2-5, with 7 nucleotides matching TRBD2. The V and J ends lost 5 bases and 4 bases, in that order; junction bases with no gene match: 10. The CDR3 runs to 15 residues. In germline, CDR1 is MNHEY, CDR2 SVGEGT. The CDR3 region is CASSVGTNQGETQYF. The CDR3 DNA reads as TGTGCCAGCAGTGTGGGGACTAACCAGGGAGAGACCCAGTACTTC.

The rearrangement uses TRBV19 and TRBJ2-2; D unclear. The CDR3 consists of 15 residues. Per germline, CDR1 LNHDA and CDR2 SQIVND (reference sequence). V gave up 9 bases and J gave up 3 bases, with 17 bases separating them. The CDR3 loop reads CASQVDPRDTGELFF. As DNA, the CDR3 is TGTGCCAGCCAAGTAGACCCCCGGGACACCGGGGAGCTGTTTTTT.